Reported below is one TCR beta chain. The antigen is not known. There are 15 residues in the CDR3. Germline loops: CDR1 SGDLS, CDR2 YYNGEE. The V and J ends lost 0 bases and 2 bases respectively, with 11 bases between them. MiXCR, run by TCRdb on the RT-PCR reads, gives a single entry per CDR3 protein. Seen here are 550,000 to 650,000 distinct CDR3 sequences, roughly 10% observed once, and the top ten hold approximately 10%. This sample was included in a study of response to subunit inactivated influenza vaccine. Study outcomes and limitations: After each seasonal influenza vaccination, few new T cells are recruited, the authors suggested.

The chain couples TRBV9 to TRBJ2-5; D is unclear. The sample was PBMCs from blood, taken on the day of vaccination. The source is a man aged 50 or older who received an inactivated influenza vaccine. The CDR3 DNA reads as TGTGCCAGCAGCGTAGACGCCTTCGCTCAAGAGACCCAGTACTTC. Translated: CASSVDAFAQETQYF. Drawing the rest from reference TRBV9 and TRBJ2-5, the complete variable domain is DSGVTQTPKHLITATGQRVTLRCSPRSGDLSVYWYQQSLDQGLQFLIQYYNGEERAKGNILERFSAQQFPDLHSELNLSSLELGDSALYFCASSVDAFAQETQYFGPGTRLLVL.